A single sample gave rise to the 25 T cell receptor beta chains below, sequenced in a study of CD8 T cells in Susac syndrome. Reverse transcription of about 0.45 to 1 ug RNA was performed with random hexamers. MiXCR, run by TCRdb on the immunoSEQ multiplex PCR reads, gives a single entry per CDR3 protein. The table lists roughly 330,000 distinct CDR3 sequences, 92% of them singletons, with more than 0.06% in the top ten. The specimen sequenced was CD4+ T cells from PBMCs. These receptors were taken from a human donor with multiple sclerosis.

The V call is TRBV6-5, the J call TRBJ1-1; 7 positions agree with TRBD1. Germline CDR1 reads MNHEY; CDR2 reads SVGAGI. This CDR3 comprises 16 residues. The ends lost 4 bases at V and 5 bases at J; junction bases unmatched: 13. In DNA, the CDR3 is TGTGCCAGCAGTTCTGCCGGGGCAGGGGGTATAACTGAAGCTTTCTTT. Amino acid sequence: CASSSAGAGGITEAFF.

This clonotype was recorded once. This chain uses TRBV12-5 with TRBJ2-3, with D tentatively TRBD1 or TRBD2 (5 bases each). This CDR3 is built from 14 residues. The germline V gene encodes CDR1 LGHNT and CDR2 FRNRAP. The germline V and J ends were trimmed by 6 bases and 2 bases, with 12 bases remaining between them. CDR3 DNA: TGTGCTAGTGGCCCCGGGACCATCACAGATACGCAGTATTTT. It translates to CASGPGTITDTQYF. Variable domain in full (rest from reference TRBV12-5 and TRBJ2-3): DARVTQTPRHKVTEMGQEVTMRCQPILGHNTVFWYRQTMMQGLELLAYFRNRAPLDDSGMPKDRFSAEMPDATLATLKIQPSEPRDSAVYFCASGPGTITDTQYFGPGTRLTVL.

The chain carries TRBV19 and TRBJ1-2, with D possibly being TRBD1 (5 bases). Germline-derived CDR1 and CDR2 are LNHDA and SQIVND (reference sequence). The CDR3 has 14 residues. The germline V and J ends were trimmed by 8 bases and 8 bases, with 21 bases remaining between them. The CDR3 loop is CASGLGVLDSGYTF. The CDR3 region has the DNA TGTGCCAGTGGCCTGGGGGTGCTGGATTCCGGCTACACCTTC.

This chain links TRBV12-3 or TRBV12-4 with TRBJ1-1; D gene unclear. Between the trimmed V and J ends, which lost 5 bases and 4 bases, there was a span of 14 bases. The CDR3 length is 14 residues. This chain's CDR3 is CASSPQVWGTEAFF. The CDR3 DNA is TGTGCCAGCAGTCCCCAGGTCTGGGGCACTGAAGCTTTCTTT.

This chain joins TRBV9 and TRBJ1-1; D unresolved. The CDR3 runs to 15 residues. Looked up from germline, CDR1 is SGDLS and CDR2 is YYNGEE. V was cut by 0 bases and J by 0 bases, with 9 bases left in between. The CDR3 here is CASSVVADLNTEAFF. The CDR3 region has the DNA TGTGCCAGCAGCGTAGTAGCAGATCTGAACACTGAAGCTTTCTTT.

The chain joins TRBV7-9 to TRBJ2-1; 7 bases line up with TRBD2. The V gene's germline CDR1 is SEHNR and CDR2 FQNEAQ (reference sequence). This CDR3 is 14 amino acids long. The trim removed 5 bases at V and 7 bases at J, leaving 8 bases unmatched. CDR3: CASSSGTSRNEQFF. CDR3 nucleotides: TGTGCCAGCAGCAGCGGGACCTCCAGGAATGAGCAGTTCTTC.

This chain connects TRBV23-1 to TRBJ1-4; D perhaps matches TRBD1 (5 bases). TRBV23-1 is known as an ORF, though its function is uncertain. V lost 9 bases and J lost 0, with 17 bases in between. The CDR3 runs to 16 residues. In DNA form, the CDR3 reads TGCGCCAGTAAGGTCCGACAGCGGGCAACTAATGAAAAACTGTTTTTT. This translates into CASKVRQRATNEKLFF.

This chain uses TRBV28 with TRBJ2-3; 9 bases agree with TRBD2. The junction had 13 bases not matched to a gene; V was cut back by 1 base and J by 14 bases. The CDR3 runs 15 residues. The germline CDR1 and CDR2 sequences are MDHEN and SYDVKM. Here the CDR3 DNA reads TGTGCCAGCAGTTTATTCTCTAGCGGGGCGCGGTTTCCGTATTTT. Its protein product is CASSLFSSGARFPYF.

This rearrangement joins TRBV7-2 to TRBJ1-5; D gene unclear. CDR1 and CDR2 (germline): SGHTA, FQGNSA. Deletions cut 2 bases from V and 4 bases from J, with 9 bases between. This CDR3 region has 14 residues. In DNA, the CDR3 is TGTGCCAGCAGCTTATCGGCTCAGAATCAGCCCCAGCATTTT. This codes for CASSLSAQNQPQHF.

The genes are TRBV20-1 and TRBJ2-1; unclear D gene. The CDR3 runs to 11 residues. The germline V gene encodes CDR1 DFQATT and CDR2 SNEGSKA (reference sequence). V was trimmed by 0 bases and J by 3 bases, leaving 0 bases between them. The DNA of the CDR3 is TGCAGTGCTAGAGACTACAATGAGCAGTTCTTC. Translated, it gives CSARDYNEQFF.

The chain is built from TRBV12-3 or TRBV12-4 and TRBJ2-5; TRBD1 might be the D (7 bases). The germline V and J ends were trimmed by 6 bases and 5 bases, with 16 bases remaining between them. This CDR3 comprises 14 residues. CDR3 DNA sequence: TGTGCCAGCAGCGTCGGGGCAGGGGGGGAGACCCAGTACTTC. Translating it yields CASSVGAGGETQYF.

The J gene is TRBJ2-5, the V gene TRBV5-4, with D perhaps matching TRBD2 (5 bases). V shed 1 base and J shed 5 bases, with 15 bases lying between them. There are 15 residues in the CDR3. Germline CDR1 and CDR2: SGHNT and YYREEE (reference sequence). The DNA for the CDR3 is TGTGCCAGCAGCTTGCCCCCTACTAGTGGCGAGACCCAGTACTTC. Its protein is CASSLPPTSGETQYF.

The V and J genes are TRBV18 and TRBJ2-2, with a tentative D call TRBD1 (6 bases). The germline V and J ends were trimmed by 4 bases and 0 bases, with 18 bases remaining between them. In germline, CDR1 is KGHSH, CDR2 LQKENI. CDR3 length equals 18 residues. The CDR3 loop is CASSRLLLQGANTGELFF. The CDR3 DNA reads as TGTGCCAGCTCACGACTCTTGCTACAGGGTGCGAACACCGGGGAGCTGTTTTTT.

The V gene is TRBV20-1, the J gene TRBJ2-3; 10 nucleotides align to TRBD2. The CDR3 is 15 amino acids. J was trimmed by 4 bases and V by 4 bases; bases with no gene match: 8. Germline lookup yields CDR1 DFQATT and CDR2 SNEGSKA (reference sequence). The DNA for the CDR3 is TGCAGTGCTATTAAACTAGCGGGAAGGGCAGATACGCAGTATTTT. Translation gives CSAIKLAGRADTQYF.

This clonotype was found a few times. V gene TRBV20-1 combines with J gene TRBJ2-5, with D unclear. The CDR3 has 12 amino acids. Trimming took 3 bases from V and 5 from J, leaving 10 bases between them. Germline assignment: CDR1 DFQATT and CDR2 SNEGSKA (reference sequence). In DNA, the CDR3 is TGCAGTGCTAGCAAAATACAGGAGACCCAGTACTTC. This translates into CSASKIQETQYF.

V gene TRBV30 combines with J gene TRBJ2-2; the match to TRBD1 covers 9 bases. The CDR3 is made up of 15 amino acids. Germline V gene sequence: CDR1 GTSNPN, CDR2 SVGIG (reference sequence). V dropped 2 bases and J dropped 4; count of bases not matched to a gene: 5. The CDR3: CAWSTQGAPTGELFF. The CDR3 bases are TGTGCCTGGAGTACACAGGGGGCGCCCACCGGGGAGCTGTTTTTT.

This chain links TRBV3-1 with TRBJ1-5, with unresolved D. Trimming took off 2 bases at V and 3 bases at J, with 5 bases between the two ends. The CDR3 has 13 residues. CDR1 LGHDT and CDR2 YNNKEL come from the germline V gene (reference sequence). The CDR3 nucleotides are TGTGCCAGCAGCCAATCAAACAATCAGCCCCAGCATTTT. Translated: CASSQSNNQPQHF.

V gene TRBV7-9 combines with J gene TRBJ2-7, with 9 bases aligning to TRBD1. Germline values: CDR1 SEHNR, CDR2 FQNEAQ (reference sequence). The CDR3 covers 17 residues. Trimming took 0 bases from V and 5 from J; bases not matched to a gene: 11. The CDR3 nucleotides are TGTGCCAGCAGCTTAGCGCTTGGGACAGGGATAGGTAACGAGCAGTACTTC. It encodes CASSLALGTGIGNEQYF.

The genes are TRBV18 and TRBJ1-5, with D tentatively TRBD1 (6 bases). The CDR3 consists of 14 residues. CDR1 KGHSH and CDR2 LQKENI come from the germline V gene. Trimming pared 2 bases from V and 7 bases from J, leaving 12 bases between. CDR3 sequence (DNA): TGTGCCAGCTCACCAGGACAGACCGGGCAGCCCCAGCATTTT. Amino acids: CASSPGQTGQPQHF.

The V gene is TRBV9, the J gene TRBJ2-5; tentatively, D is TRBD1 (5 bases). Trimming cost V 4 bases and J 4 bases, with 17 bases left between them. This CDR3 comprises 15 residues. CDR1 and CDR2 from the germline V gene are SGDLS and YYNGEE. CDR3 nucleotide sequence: TGTGCCAGCAGCAAGGGGCAGGGTTCGTCAGAGACCCAGTACTTC. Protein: CASSKGQGSSETQYF.

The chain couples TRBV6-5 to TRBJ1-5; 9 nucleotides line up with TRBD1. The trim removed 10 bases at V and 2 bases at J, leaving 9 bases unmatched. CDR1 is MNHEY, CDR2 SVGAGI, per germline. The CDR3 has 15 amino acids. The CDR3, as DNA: TGTGCCACCAGAGGACAGGGGTTCGGCAATCAGCCCCAGCATTTT. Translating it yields CATRGQGFGNQPQHF.

The CDR3 coding sequence is TGTGCCAGCAGCCGAAGGACAGGGCAAGAGACCCAGTACTTC. It translates to CASSRRTGQETQYF. V is TRBV14 and J is TRBJ2-5; 8 nucleotides line up with TRBD1. This CDR3 has 14 residues. Germline values: CDR1 SGHDN, CDR2 FVKESK. The V and J ends lost 4 bases and 2 bases, in that order; junction bases with no gene match: 3.

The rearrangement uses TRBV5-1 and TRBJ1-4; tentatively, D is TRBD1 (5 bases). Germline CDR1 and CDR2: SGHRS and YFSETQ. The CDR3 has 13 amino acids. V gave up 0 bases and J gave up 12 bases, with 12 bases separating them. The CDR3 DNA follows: TGCGCCAGCAGCTTGGGGCCCGGGACCGAACTGTTTTTT. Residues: CASSLGPGTELFF.

CDR3 region: CASSDRRDPRHIQYF. For the CDR3, the DNA is TGTGCCAGCAGTGATCGGCGGGACCCAAGACACATTCAGTACTTC. The genes are TRBV6-2 or TRBV6-3 and TRBJ2-4; D might be TRBD2 (6 bases). The CDR3 loop spans 15 amino acids. Trimming removed 5 bases at V and 8 bases at J, with 19 bases between. Germline V lookup: CDR1 MNHEY, CDR2 SVGEGT.

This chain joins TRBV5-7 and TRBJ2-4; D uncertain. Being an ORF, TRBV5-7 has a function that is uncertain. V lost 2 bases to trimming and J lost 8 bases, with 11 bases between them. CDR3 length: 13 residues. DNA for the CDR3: TGTGCCAGCAGCTTCGGGCGCGTCCACATTCAGTACTTC. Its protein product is CASSFGRVHIQYF.